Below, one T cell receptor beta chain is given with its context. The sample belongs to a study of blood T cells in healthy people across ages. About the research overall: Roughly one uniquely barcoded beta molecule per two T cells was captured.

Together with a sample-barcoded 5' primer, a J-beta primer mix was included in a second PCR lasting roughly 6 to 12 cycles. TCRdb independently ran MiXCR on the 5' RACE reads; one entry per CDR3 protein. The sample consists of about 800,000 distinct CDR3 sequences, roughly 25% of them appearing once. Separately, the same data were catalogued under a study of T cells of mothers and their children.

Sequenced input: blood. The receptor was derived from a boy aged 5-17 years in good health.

CDR3 protein: CSVVGGLGQPQHF. The CDR3 coding sequence is TGCAGCGTTGTGGGCGGGTTAGGGCAGCCCCAGCATTTT. This chain uses TRBV29-1 with TRBJ1-5; unclear D gene. CDR3 length equals 13 residues. V was shortened by 4 bases and J by 7 bases, with 14 bases between the two germline ends. Per germline, CDR1 SQVTM and CDR2 ANQGSEA.